This T cell receptor beta chain was identified during a study of prognosis after radiotherapy for stage I lung cancer (dated by TCRdb to about 2021). About the investigation overall: Between April 2018 and early 2019, 20 or so stage I NSCLC patients were enrolled in Nanjing, China. There were 12 to 15 patients with newly diagnosed primary stage I lung tumors and 4 or 5 patients with oligometastatic NSCLC after surgical resection of the primary tumor. All patients were regarded as medically inoperable, because of comorbidities in about eleven patients and refusal of surgery in about seven patients. The cohort comprised over ten men and several women with a median age of almost 75 years, ranging from about 53 to 84 years. Tumor histology was squamous cell carcinoma in several patients and adenocarcinoma in roughly 12. Using image-guided IMRT or VMAT, SBRT was delivered in 3 to 5 fractions at a biologically effective dose of at least 100 Gy. SBRT was not combined with any concurrent therapy in any patient. Distant metastases were developed by four of the 19 patients after SBRT, at a median of roughly 7 months, whereas no significant progression was observed in the other 15 patients. This study profiled peripheral blood TCR beta repertoires from stage I NSCLC patients before and after stereotactic body radiotherapy and linked the repertoires to distant failure. The study sequenced 38 blood samples from some 20 patients, one before and one after SBRT per patient. Overall study outcomes, separate from this receptor: TRBV and TRBJ usage frequencies reportedly varied with metastasis status, involving two V genes at baseline and several V and two J genes after SBRT. No determination of tumor specificity was made for expanded TCR clones. Post-SBRT Shannon entropy and its change from baseline were lower in patients who developed distant metastases; baseline Shannon entropy was not associated with metastases. Unique TCR clone counts fell after SBRT (median about 10,000 before versus several thousand after; Wilcoxon paired P=0.011). The study was limited by its small cohort and short follow-up, and the findings require independent validation. No adjustment for multiple comparisons was applied to any of the reported P values.

The CDR3 holds 15 amino acids from the cysteine to the phenylalanine. Just the 45-base CDR3 DNA is kept, in frame starting at base 1. A distance of 12 bases separates the germline ends of V and J, which lose 5 bases and 0 bases respectively. The germline V gene encodes CDR1 SGDLS and CDR2 YYNGEE. By how much of the sample it makes up, this clonotype is medium-sized (0.01 to 0.1%). The antigen this receptor binds is unknown. Per-base qualities were not stored, and no clone one base away is much larger. No patient had a history of other malignancies or prior chemotherapy or radiotherapy, and all had node-negative disease on CT and PET/CT. Roughly 6 milliliters of peripheral venous blood were drawn into EDTA tubes at each of two time points. PBMCs were isolated by Ficoll-Paque Plus density-gradient centrifugation. Samples were stored at -80°C immediately after collection until analysis. Two rounds of multiplex PCR were used to amplify the TCR beta CDR3 region from genomic DNA. The first PCR round used primers specific to each TRBV and TRBJ gene, and the primer sequences were filed in Chinese patent CN105087789A. The second PCR round used universal primers. The Roche High Pure PCR Template Preparation Kit was used to extract genomic DNA from frozen PBMCs. Paired-end sequencing with 151 bp reads was performed on the libraries using an Illumina HiSeq 3000. The authors' analysis ran thus. CutAdapt was used to discard raw reads that did not contain the multiplex PCR primer sequences. PEAR was used to merge high-quality paired reads into contigs. By aligning each contig to reference sequences, MiXCR assigned the TRB V, D and J gene segments to that contig. To remove sequencing errors, CDR3 sequences were clustered according to base quality and sequence similarity. Shannon entropy normalized by the natural log of productive TCR sequence number was used as the measure of diversity. Clonality was computed as one minus the ratio of Shannon entropy to the natural log of the number of unique clonotypes. Using the Youden index from ROC curves, the researchers picked the repertoire-metric cut-offs for progression-free survival, and all analyses were carried out in R 3.5.3. The public reads were run again by TCRdb, first through fastp at Q25 and then through MiXCR, and only productive beta chains were kept. Every entry covers one CDR3 protein and lists the most common genes and DNA from its rows. The V and J calls follow TCRdb's processing rather than the paper's. This sample comprises some 15,000 distinct CDR3 sequences, 50% to 65% of them detected only once. The top ten clones comprise approximately 30% of the sample.

The receptor was derived from a donor of 50 years or more with non-small cell lung cancer. The starting material was PBMCs, obtained before or after stereotactic body radiation therapy (not recorded which). Recombination linked TRBV9 to TRBJ2-1; TRBD1 is perhaps the D gene, given 6 matching bases. The nucleotide sequence reads as follows: TGTGCCAGCAGTGGGGACACGAGCTCCTACAATGAGCAGTTCTTC. It translates as CASSGDTSSYNEQFF. Beyond the CDR3, the reference TRBV9 and TRBJ2-1 genes provide the residues; the full variable domain reads: DSGVTQTPKHLITATGQRVTLRCSPRSGDLSVYWYQQSLDQGLQFLIQYYNGEERAKGNILERFSAQQFPDLHSELNLSSLELGDSALYFCASSGDTSSYNEQFFGPGTRLTVL.